Listed below are T cell receptor beta chains from one sample, sequenced in a study of post-analysis software for immune sequencing data. TCRdb analysed the PCR reads with MiXCR anew, one entry per CDR3 protein. The sample contains around 200,000 distinct CDR3 sequences, approximately 28% of which appear only once. The sample taken for sequencing was blood. The source is a girl aged 2-17 years with multiple sclerosis. CDR3s include the opening cysteine and the closing phenylalanine or tryptophan.

j_call | cdr3_length | v_call | cdr3_aa
TRBJ1-4 | 14 | TRBV5-1 | CASSWEGYNEKLFF
TRBJ2-7 | 15 | TRBV20-1 | CSAGTSGGVNYEQYF
TRBJ2-7 | 15 | TRBV3-1 | CASSQDRGRSYEQYF
TRBJ2-3 | 11 | TRBV20-1 | CSAPTWDSQYF
TRBJ2-7 | 13 | TRBV12-3/TRBV12-4 | CASSLSGDYEQYF
TRBJ1-1 | 11 | TRBV29-1 | CSVGGCAEAFF
TRBJ2-2 | 15 | TRBV7-2 | CASIPPRGYTGELFF
TRBJ2-7 | 12 | TRBV12-3/TRBV12-4 | CASSSRCYEQYF
TRBJ1-2 | 11 | TRBV20-1 | CSASRAYGYTF
TRBJ2-3 | 17 | TRBV7-2 | CASSLLGLAGGKDTQYF
TRBJ1-1 | 13 | TRBV20-1 | CSASGQANTEAFF
TRBJ2-4 | 13 | TRBV5-1 | CASSLAGMGIQYF
TRBJ1-2 | 14 | TRBV6-5 | CASSYARVGYGYTF
TRBJ1-1 | 12 | TRBV2 | CASSEGGTQAFF
TRBJ1-5 | 12 | TRBV29-1 | CSVGWANQPQHF
TRBJ1-1 | 11 | TRBV12-3/TRBV12-4 | CASSLGRPAFF
TRBJ2-5 | 13 | TRBV7-7 | CAGSGQGKETQYF
TRBJ1-6 | 16 | TRBV4-1 | CASSPFVAGSLSPLHF
TRBJ2-3 | 17 | TRBV7-9 | CASSLNRRLAGSDTQYF
TRBJ2-5 | 16 | TRBV7-2 | CASSLASRGRGETQYF
TRBJ1-1 | 13 | TRBV6-1 | CASPEQGGTEAFF
TRBJ1-5 | 17 | TRBV4-1 | CASSQDLGGAGNQPQHF
TRBJ2-3 | 15 | TRBV15 | CATRPTGQETDTQYF
TRBJ2-4 | 14 | TRBV28 | CASSSWPISHIQYF
TRBJ2-5 | 14 | TRBV5-1 | CASSCDGPTEEQYF
TRBJ1-5 | 14 | TRBV9 | CASSVLDSNQPQHF
TRBJ2-5 | 14 | TRBV4-1 | CASSQEDNQETQYF
TRBJ2-7 | 12 | TRBV28 | CASDTGGREQYF
TRBJ1-2 | 11 | TRBV29-1 | CSHPIGDGYTF
TRBJ1-1 | 12 | TRBV12-3/TRBV12-4 | CASSFGVFEAFF
TRBJ1-6 | 17 | TRBV5-1 | CASSLAPPGTGNSPLHF
NA | 16 | TRBV20-1 | CSASRTSGGPYNEQYF
TRBJ1-4 | 15 | TRBV4-1 | CASSQASQGGEKRFF
TRBJ1-1 | 13 | TRBV4-1 | CASSQGPNTEAFF
TRBJ1-1 | 12 | TRBV20-1 | CSAAGMNTEAFF
TRBJ2-5 | 16 | TRBV7-6 | CASSLAGVGGQETQYF
TRBJ2-2 | 15 | TRBV12-3/TRBV12-4 | CASIPGLALAGELFF
TRBJ2-1 | 17 | TRBV29-1 | CSGFGTSGITSYNEQFF
TRBJ1-1 | 16 | TRBV12-3/TRBV12-4 | CASSSRLPGENTEAFF
TRBJ1-1 | 13 | TRBV10-3 | CAIGGTGFAEAFF
TRBJ2-5 | 15 | TRBV6-1 | CASSEEGPVGETQYF
TRBJ1-2 | 13 | TRBV7-3 | CASSLDRKSGYTF
NA | 13 | TRBV20-1 | CSARRDSFYEQYF
TRBJ1-5 | 18 | TRBV28 | CASSLFQGTASSNQPQHF
TRBJ2-1 | 15 | TRBV7-3 | CASSRSSGGAGEQFF
TRBJ2-7 | 15 | TRBV6-6 | CASSYLGQGEYEQYF
TRBJ2-2 | 15 | TRBV24-1 | CATSDSTTVQGELFF
TRBJ1-2 | 15 | TRBV7-2 | CASSLAAGLGYGYTF
TRBJ2-7 | 16 | TRBV11-2 | CASTGLATIPLHEQYF
TRBJ1-2 | 13 | TRBV10-3 | CAIRDTGKYGYTF
TRBJ1-5 | 16 | TRBV20-1 | CSARVQGRVGNQPQHF
TRBJ1-1 | 15 | TRBV28 | CASLERKGSYTEAFF